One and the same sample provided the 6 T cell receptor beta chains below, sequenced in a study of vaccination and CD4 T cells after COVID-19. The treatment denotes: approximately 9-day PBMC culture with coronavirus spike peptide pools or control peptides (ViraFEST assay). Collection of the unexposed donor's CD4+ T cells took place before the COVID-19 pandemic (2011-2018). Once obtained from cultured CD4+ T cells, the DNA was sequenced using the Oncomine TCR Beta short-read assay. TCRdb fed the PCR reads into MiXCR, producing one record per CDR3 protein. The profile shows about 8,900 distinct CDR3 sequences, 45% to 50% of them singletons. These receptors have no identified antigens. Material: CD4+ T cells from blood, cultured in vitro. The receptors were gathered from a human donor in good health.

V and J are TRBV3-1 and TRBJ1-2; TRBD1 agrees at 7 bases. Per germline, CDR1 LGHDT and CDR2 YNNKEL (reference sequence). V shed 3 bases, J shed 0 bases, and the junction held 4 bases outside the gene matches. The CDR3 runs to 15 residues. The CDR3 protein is CASSQVTGANYGYTF. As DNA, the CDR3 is TGTGCCAGCAGCCAGGTAACAGGGGCTAACTATGGCTACACCTTC.

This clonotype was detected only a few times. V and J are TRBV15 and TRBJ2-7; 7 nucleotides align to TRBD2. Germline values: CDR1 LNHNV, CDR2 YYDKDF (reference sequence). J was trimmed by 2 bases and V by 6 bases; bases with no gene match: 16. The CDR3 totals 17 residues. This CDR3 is CATRNLSGPGGTYEQYF. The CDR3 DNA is TGTGCCACCAGAAATCTGTCTGGCCCGGGGGGTACCTACGAGCAGTACTTC.

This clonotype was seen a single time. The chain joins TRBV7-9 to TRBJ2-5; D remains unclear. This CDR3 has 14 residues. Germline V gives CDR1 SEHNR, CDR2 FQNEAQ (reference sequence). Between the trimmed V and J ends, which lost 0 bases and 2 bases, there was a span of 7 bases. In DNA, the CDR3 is TGTGCCAGCAGCTTAGCGGGCAGTCAAGAGACCCAGTACTTC. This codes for CASSLAGSQETQYF.

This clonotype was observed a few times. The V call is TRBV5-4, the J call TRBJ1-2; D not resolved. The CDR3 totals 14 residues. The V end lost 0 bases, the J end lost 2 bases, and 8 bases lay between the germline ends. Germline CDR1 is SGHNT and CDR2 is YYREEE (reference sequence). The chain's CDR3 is CASSLDSVNYGYTF. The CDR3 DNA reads TGTGCCAGCAGCTTGGACAGCGTGAACTATGGCTACACCTTC.

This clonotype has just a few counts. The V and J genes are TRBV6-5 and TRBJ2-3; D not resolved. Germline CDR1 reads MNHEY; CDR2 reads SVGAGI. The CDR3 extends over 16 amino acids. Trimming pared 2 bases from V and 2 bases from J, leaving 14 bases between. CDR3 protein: CASSYVHADSTDTQYF. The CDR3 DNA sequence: TGTGCCAGCAGTTACGTTCATGCAGACTCCACAGATACGCAGTATTTT.

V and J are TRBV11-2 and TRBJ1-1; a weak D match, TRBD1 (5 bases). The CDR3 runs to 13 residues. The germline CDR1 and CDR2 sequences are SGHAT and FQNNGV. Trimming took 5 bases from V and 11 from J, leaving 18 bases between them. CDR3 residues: CASSPGAGMGAFF. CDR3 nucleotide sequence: TGTGCCAGCAGCCCTGGGGCTGGGATGGGGGCTTTCTTT. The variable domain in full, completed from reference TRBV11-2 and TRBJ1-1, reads EAGVAQSPRYKIIEKRQSVAFWCNPISGHATLYWYQQILGQGPKLLIQFQNNGVVDDSQLPKDRFSAERLKGVDSTLKIQPAKLEDSAVYLCASSPGAGMGAFFGQGTRLTVV.